This TCR beta chain is drawn from a study of T-cell reconstitution after alpha-beta-depleted transplantation in children. Overall study findings and caveats: A year had passed since transplant, and T-cell counts and diversity by then came mostly from newly produced T cells. The study reportedly traced alpha-beta T cells about two months after transplant to several hundred expanded graft clones.

CDR1 and CDR2 from the germline V gene are SGHRS and YFSETQ. Between the trimmed V and J ends, which lost 4 bases and 1 base, there was a span of 15 bases. The CDR3 spans 15 residues. In its sample, this clonotype was seen many times. The antigen remains undetermined. TCRbeta library construction was performed incorporating unique molecular identifiers. TCRdb fed the PCR reads into MiXCR, producing one record per CDR3 protein. The table lists fewer than 350,000 distinct CDR3 sequences, around a tenth of them singletons, with around 20% in the top ten. Specimen: peripheral blood, collected 180 days after TCRalphabeta/CD19-depleted stem cell transplant. V usage is TRBV5-1 and J usage is TRBJ2-7; D tentatively fits TRBD1 or TRBD2 (5 bases each). This receptor was taken from a male patient aged 2-15 years who had a stem cell transplant for chronic granulomatous disease, so the T cells may come from the graft donor. CDR3 bases: TGCGCCAGCAGCCCCCTTTGGGACGGTTCCTACGAGCAGTACTTC. This gives the protein CASSPLWDGSYEQYF. The full variable domain, with the rest looked up from reference TRBV5-1 and TRBJ2-7, is KAGVTQTPRYLIKTRGQQVTLSCSPISGHRSVSWYQQTPGQGLQFLFEYFSETQRNKGNFPGRFSGRQFSNSRSEMNVSTLELGDSALYLCASSPLWDGSYEQYFGPGTRLTVT.